This T cell receptor (beta chain) was sequenced in a study of T cells after posttransplantation cyclophosphamide. Study-level findings and limits: Blood and skin or GI T cell repertoires showed limited TRB overlap. Recipient CMV seropositivity and CMV reactivation strongly tracked TRB clonality.

V trimming: 2 bases; J trimming: 5 bases; junction bases outside the gene matches: 7. The V gene's germline CDR1 is MNHEY and CDR2 SVGAGI. This CDR3 contains 16 residues. Repertoires were generated with immunoSEQ multiplex PCR, while TCRdb's copy carries only in-frame clones and drops some. The data show over 35,000 clones, with none appearing a single time. This clone was detected many times. Its antigen remains unidentified. Sequenced: PBMCs. This chain connects TRBV6-5 to TRBJ2-5; 11 bases align to TRBD1. This clonotype originated in a man aged 35-49 years in good health, CMV-negative, and a related stem cell transplant donor. Written as DNA, the CDR3 is TGTGCCAGCAGTTACCTCCGGACAGGGGGCGGTGAGACCCAGTACTTC. It codes for CASSYLRTGGGETQYF.